One sample yielded the 16 T cell receptor beta chains listed below, sequenced in a study of CD8 T cells in ankylosing spondylitis. TCRdb fed the 5' RACE reads into MiXCR, producing one record per CDR3 protein. Of 300,000 to 400,000 distinct CDR3 sequences listed, approximately 10% are singletons. The sample consisted of blood, either unsorted or a sorted T cell fraction (not recorded which). Receptors were obtained from a female donor with ankylosing spondylitis or in good health (not recorded which).

This clonotype was seen once. One junction end does not reproduce the germline sequence, and a read error may be involved. This rearrangement joins TRBV5-6 to TRBJ2-1, with 7 bases identical to TRBD2. The CDR3 totals 15 residues. CDR1 SGHDT and CDR2 YYEEEE come from the germline V gene. CDR3 nucleotide sequence: TGTGCCAGCAGCTTTCCACTGCGGGGGTACACTGAGCAGTTCTTC. This encodes CASSFPLRGYTEQFF. The entire variable domain, with the rest obtained from reference TRBV5-6 and TRBJ2-1, is as follows: DAGVTQSPTHLIKTRGQQVTLRCSPKSGHDTVSWYQQALGQGPQFIFQYYEEEERQRGNFPDRFSGHQFPNYSSELNVNALLLGDSALYLCASSFPLRGYTEQFFGPGTRLTVL.

This clonotype has only a few counts. This chain links TRBV7-2 with TRBJ2-1, with TRBD1 identical over 8 bases. The germline V gene encodes CDR1 SGHTA and CDR2 FQGNSA. The CDR3 consists of 15 residues. V was pared by 5 bases and J by 2 bases, with 5 bases of the junction left unmatched. CDR3 DNA sequence: TGTGCCAGCAGCGGCCGACAGGGGACCTACAATGAGCAGTTCTTC. Translating it yields CASSGRQGTYNEQFF.

The chain employs TRBV18 and TRBJ2-7; 7 bases map to TRBD2. The CDR3 consists of 13 residues. Germline V gene sequence: CDR1 KGHSH, CDR2 LQKENI. The V segment lost 5 bases and the J segment 1 base; nucleotides outside the gene matches: 2. CDR3 in DNA: TGTGCCAGCTCAATCGGGGGGTCCTACGAGCAGTACTTC. Amino acid sequence: CASSIGGSYEQYF.

This clonotype was recorded at least ten times. This chain links TRBV29-1 with TRBJ2-5; TRBD1 matches at 9 bases. This CDR3 region has 16 residues. The germline gives CDR1 SQVTM, CDR2 ANQGSEA. V lost 5 bases and J lost 4; bases outside the gene matches: 14. The CDR3 region is CSVTGSPGQGIETQYF. In nucleotides, the CDR3 is TGCAGCGTTACGGGATCTCCGGGACAGGGCATAGAGACCCAGTACTTC.

This chain joins TRBV6-2 or TRBV6-3 and TRBJ1-3; D gene ambiguous. The CDR3 loop spans 13 amino acids. CDR1 and CDR2 (germline): MNHEY, SVGEGT. Trimming pared 2 bases from V and 3 bases from J, leaving 5 bases between. CDR3 amino acids: CASSYNVGNTIYF. In DNA form, the CDR3 reads TGTGCCAGCAGTTACAACGTTGGAAACACCATATATTTT.

This clonotype was found many times. The rearrangement links TRBV2 to TRBJ2-1, with D possibly being TRBD1 (5 bases). V lost 6 bases, J lost 10 bases, and 16 bases lay in between. From germline, CDR1 is SNHLY and CDR2 FYNNEI. The CDR3 sequence is 13 residues long. The CDR3 region is CASRNLGVGEQFF. The CDR3 bases are TGTGCCAGCAGGAACTTAGGGGTAGGAGAGCAGTTCTTC.

This clonotype was detected ten times or more. This chain joins TRBV7-8 and TRBJ2-1; TRBD2 might be the D (7 bases). Germline-derived CDR1 and CDR2 are SGHVS and FQNEAQ. Trimming removed 4 bases at V and 5 bases at J, with 15 bases between. There are 15 residues in the CDR3. The CDR3 DNA reads as TGTGCCAGCAGCTGGGGGGGGCCAGTCCACAATGAGCAGTTCTTC. Amino acids: CASSWGGPVHNEQFF.

The chain uses TRBV5-1 and TRBJ1-2, with no clear D. V was cut by 7 bases and J by 6 bases, with 16 bases left in between. Germline V CDR1 and CDR2: SGHRS, YFSETQ. The CDR3 covers 13 residues. CDR3 protein: CASGPGRVDGYTF. The CDR3 coding sequence is TGCGCCAGCGGCCCCGGGAGGGTGGATGGCTACACCTTC.

This chain uses TRBV7-8 with TRBJ2-1; 12 nucleotides agree with TRBD2. The V segment lost 3 bases and the J segment 7 bases; nucleotides outside the gene matches: 10. The CDR3 covers 17 residues. Germline loops: CDR1 SGHVS, CDR2 FQNEAQ. The CDR3 protein is CASSFGLAGTLFNEQFF. Here the CDR3 DNA reads TGTGCCAGCAGCTTCGGACTAGCGGGAACCTTATTTAATGAGCAGTTCTTC.

The chain carries TRBV5-5 and TRBJ2-3; D uncertain. CDR1 SGHKS and CDR2 YYEKEE come from the germline V gene (reference sequence). Trimming pared 2 bases from V and 2 bases from J, leaving 9 bases between. There are 14 residues in the CDR3. The CDR3 region is CASSLSVTTDTQYF. The CDR3 coding sequence is TGTGCCAGCAGCTTATCGGTCACCACAGATACGCAGTATTTT.

This clonotype has a handful of counts. The CDR3 sequence: CASSPDRDNEQFF. The DNA for the CDR3 is TGTGCCAGCTCACCGGACAGAGACAATGAGCAGTTCTTC. The chain joins TRBV18 to TRBJ2-1; D might be TRBD1 (6 bases). The CDR3 has 13 residues. Germline lookup yields CDR1 KGHSH and CDR2 LQKENI. Trimming removed 3 bases at V and 5 bases at J, with 8 bases between. Full variable domain (outside the CDR3, taken from reference TRBV18 and TRBJ2-1): NAGVMQNPRHLVRRRGQEARLRCSPMKGHSHVYWYRQLPEEGLKFMVYLQKENIIDESGMPKERFSAEFPKEGPSILRIQQVVRGDSAAYFCASSPDRDNEQFFGPGTRLTVL.

Ten or more counts support this clonotype. V is TRBV11-2 and J is TRBJ2-7; the D is unclear. The V gene lost 2 bases and the J gene lost 1 base, with 9 bases spanning the gap. The CDR3 length is 14 residues. From germline, CDR1 is SGHAT and CDR2 FQNNGV. The CDR3 DNA follows: TGTGCCAGCAGCTTATATTCTGGGTCCTACGAGCAGTACTTC. Translation: CASSLYSGSYEQYF.

This clonotype has ten or more counts. V usage is TRBV29-1 and J usage is TRBJ1-1; a possible D gene is TRBD1 (5 bases). Deletions cut 4 bases from V and 0 bases from J, with 15 bases between. The CDR3 runs to 15 residues. Germline CDR1 and CDR2: SQVTM and ANQGSEA. The CDR3, as DNA: TGCAGCGTTGGTATCCCGCAGGGTCTGAACACTGAAGCTTTCTTT. Its translation: CSVGIPQGLNTEAFF.

This clonotype was counted many times. V is TRBV20-1 and J is TRBJ1-1; the D gene is possibly TRBD1 (6 bases). The length of the CDR3 is 17 residues. Germline V gene data show CDR1 as DFQATT and CDR2 as SNEGSKA (reference sequence). Trimming took off 5 bases at V and 4 bases at J, with 26 bases between the two ends. CDR3 sequence reads: CSAPTLRNTGIITEAFF. CDR3 coding DNA: TGCAGTGCTCCCACCCTCCGTAATACAGGGATTATCACTGAAGCTTTCTTT.

This clonotype was seen at least ten times. The chain has TRBV28 and TRBJ1-1; D gene uncertain. The CDR3 contains 13 residues. The germline CDR1 and CDR2 sequences are MDHEN and SYDVKM. Trimming stripped 6 bases from V and 6 bases from J, with 14 bases between. CDR3: CASSLPVGSEAFF. The CDR3 nucleotides read TGTGCCAGCAGCCTCCCAGTGGGTTCTGAAGCTTTCTTT.

This clonotype has at least ten counts. The rearrangement links TRBV10-3 to TRBJ2-4; no reliable D call. V lost 6 bases and J 5 bases, leaving 8 bases between the germline ends. CDR1 and CDR2 (germline): ENHRY, SYGVKD. The CDR3 extends over 12 amino acids. The CDR3 nucleotides are TGTGCCATCAGCGGGCGACAAAACATTCAGTACTTC. It yields the protein CAISGRQNIQYF.